This T cell receptor (beta chain) stems from a study of T-cell reconstitution after alpha-beta-depleted transplantation in children. General study points: Where some patients showed high TCRbeta diversity at day 60, it came from recipient T cells and thymic progenitors that had survived. Reported findings indicate that, about two months after transplant, alpha-beta T cells came from several hundred expanded clones, which were derived from non-depleted graft cells.

CDR3 size: 14 residues. Germline V lookup: CDR1 DFQATT, CDR2 SNEGSKA (reference sequence). Trimming removed 6 bases at V and 4 bases at J, with 17 bases between. For TCRbeta, the library was prepared with unique molecular identifiers. TCRdb re-analysed the PCR reads in MiXCR, keeping a single row per CDR3 protein. The data contain around 94,000 distinct CDR3 sequences, 6% of them singletons. This clonotype was found many times. The antigen is not known. The receptor comes from a female patient under 10 years old who had a stem cell transplant for Fanconi anemia, so the T cells may come from the graft donor. The chain couples TRBV20-1 to TRBJ2-3; D gene unclear. The source was PBMCs, mostly from graft donor cells, collected 60 days after TCRalphabeta/CD19-depleted stem cell transplant. The CDR3 DNA reads TGCAGTGCCACATTATCGATAGCAGCAGATACGCAGTATTTT. Protein product: CSATLSIAADTQYF.